A selection of T cell receptor beta chains follows, all from one sample in a study of a mutant IDH1 vaccine in newly diagnosed glioma. No antigen has been identified for these receptors. Profiled with immunoSEQ multiplex PCR; TCRdb holds only in-frame clones, not every one. The repertoire holds more than 35,000 clones, 60% to 85% seen once, with 7.5% to 10% in the top ten. Sequencing used PBMCs, obtained from a glioma patient whose treatment included an IDH1 peptide vaccine. These receptor sequences come from a man in his forties with glioma. The CDR3 runs from the conserved cysteine through the conserved F or W. Each record gives: V gene, clone size, J gene, D gene, CDR3 DNA, CDR3 protein. A D gene is named only where the DNA matches it firmly. Rows give clone size only sometimes, using once, few, many, or a class for an expanded clone.

TRBV19	few	TRBJ2-3	NA	TGTGCCAGTAGTATCTTCGGGACGCAGTATTTT	CASSIFGTQYF
TRBV9	once	TRBJ2-1	TRBD1	TGTGCCAGCAGCAGGACAGGCCGATCATATGAGCAGTTCTTC	CASSRTGRSYEQFF
TRBV7-2	NA	TRBJ1-3	NA	TGTGCCAGCAGCTTAGGGGCAGCCTTGGACCGCTCTGGAAACACCATATATTTT	CASSLGAALDRSGNTIYF
TRBV27	NA	TRBJ1-1	NA	TGTGCCAGCAGGCTACTAACCTCGAACACTGAAGCTTTCTTT	CASRLLTSNTEAFF
TRBV7-8	NA	TRBJ2-1	TRBD2	TGTGCCAGCAGCCGACTAGGGACTAGCGGGAGGAATGAGCAGTTCTTC	CASSRLGTSGRNEQFF
TRBV6-1	NA	TRBJ2-1	TRBD1	TGTGCCAGCAGTGAAGCAGGGGGACAGGGGATTAATGAGCAGTTCTTC	CASSEAGGQGINEQFF
TRBV19	medium-sized	TRBJ1-1	TRBD1	TGTGCCAGTAGGGGGGGACAGGCAATGTCTGAAGCTTTCTTT	CASRGGQAMSEAFF
TRBV28	few	TRBJ1-2	NA	TGTGCCAGCAGTCCCCCGGGAGCCAACCTAGTCGTCTATGGCTACACCTTC	CASSPPGANLVVYGYTF
TRBV9	once	TRBJ2-1	TRBD1	TGTGCCAGCAGCCCCCGGGACAGGGGTGATCATGAGCAGTTCTTC	CASSPRDRGDHEQFF
TRBV6-1	NA	TRBJ1-2	NA	TGTGCCAGCAGGGAGGCGGGCGGCTATGGCTACACCTTC	CASREAGGYGYTF
TRBV21-1	NA	TRBJ2-2	NA	TGTGCCAGCAGTACGCTGTTTTTT	CASSTLFF
TRBV5-1	NA	TRBJ2-5	NA	TGCGCCAGCAGGTTGGGACCGGAGGGGGAAAAGACCCAGTACTTC	CASRLGPEGEKTQYF
TRBV7-9	NA	TRBJ1-5	TRBD1	TGTGCCAGCAGCTTAGGGACAGGGAGGTCCAATCAGCCCCAGCATTTT	CASSLGTGRSNQPQHF
TRBV7-2	NA	TRBJ1-1	NA	TGTGCCAGCAGCCCCAGGGGAGGCACTGAAGCTTTCTTT	CASSPRGGTEAFF
TRBV5-6	NA	TRBJ1-1	NA	TGTGCCAGCAGCTTGGACAGGGCGAACACTGAAGCTTTCTTT	CASSLDRANTEAFF
TRBV5-4	NA	TRBJ2-1	NA	TGTGCCAGCAGCTTGTCCGACTCCTACAATGAGCAGTTCTTC	CASSLSDSYNEQFF
TRBV7-9	NA	TRBJ1-1	TRBD1	TGTGCCAGCAGCCCATGGACAGGGCGGATCACCGAAGCTTTCTTT	CASSPWTGRITEAFF
TRBV5-4	few	TRBJ2-5	TRBD1	TGTGCCAGCAGCCCCGAGACAGGGTGGGAGACCCAGTACTTC	CASSPETGWETQYF